Each of the 28 T cell receptor beta chains below was sequenced from the same sample in a study of blood T cell repertoires in COVID-19. The method was immunoSEQ multiplex PCR; TCRdb's version includes in-frame clones alone and lacks a portion of them. This sample has approximately 4,000 clones; 60% to 80% occur once, and the top ten carry roughly 40%. The sequenced material came from peripheral blood. Source of these receptors: a human donor with active or convalescent COVID-19. The donor label of this sample is uncertain.

This chain uses TRBV24-1 with TRBJ2-5, with 9 nucleotides matching TRBD2. The V and J ends lost 5 bases and 4 bases, in that order; junction bases with no gene match: 13. The CDR3 is 17 residues long. Germline V gene data show CDR1 as KGHDR and CDR2 as SFDVKD. CDR3 coding DNA: TGTGCCACCAGTGTAGGGGTAGCGGGAGTAGGGGGAGAGACCCAGTACTTC. It encodes CATSVGVAGVGGETQYF.

For the CDR3, the DNA is TGTGCCTGGAGTGCTACAACAAGCGATCAGCCCCAGCATTTT. Residues: CAWSATTSDQPQHF. This chain joins TRBV30 and TRBJ1-5; D remains ambiguous. Germline CDR1 and CDR2: GTSNPN and SVGIG (reference sequence). The V and J ends lost 1 base and 5 bases respectively, with 12 bases between them. This CDR3 comprises 14 residues.

The chain has TRBV7-9 and TRBJ2-5; TRBD1 agrees at 9 bases. V was clipped by 4 bases and J by 5 bases; unmatched bases: 5. Germline-derived CDR1 and CDR2 are SEHNR and FQNEAQ (reference sequence). There are 14 residues in the CDR3. CDR3 sequence reads: CASSSWTGDETQYF. CDR3 DNA sequence: TGTGCCAGCAGCTCCTGGACAGGGGATGAGACCCAGTACTTC.

This clone has a handful of counts. V usage is TRBV5-1 and J usage is TRBJ1-2; a possible D gene is TRBD1 (6 bases). Germline lookup yields CDR1 SGHRS and CDR2 YFSETQ. Trimming stripped 0 bases from V and 2 bases from J, with 14 bases between. The CDR3 runs to 16 residues. The CDR3 region is CASSLEVGGQNYGYTF. CDR3 DNA: TGCGCCAGCAGCTTGGAGGTTGGGGGACAAAACTATGGCTACACCTTC.

This clone was detected a few times. The V gene is TRBV24-1, the J gene TRBJ1-3, with 7 bases aligning to TRBD1. The CDR3 runs 15 residues. The germline V gene encodes CDR1 KGHDR and CDR2 SFDVKD. J gave up 0 bases and V 4 bases, and 2 bases lay outside the gene matches. The CDR3: CATSDGTASGNTIYF. The CDR3 coding sequence is TGTGCCACCAGTGACGGGACAGCCTCTGGAAACACCATATATTTT.

The rearrangement uses TRBV5-1 and TRBJ2-2, with TRBD1 matching over 9 bases. Germline values: CDR1 SGHRS, CDR2 YFSETQ. V shed 5 bases and J 6 bases; nucleotides not matched to a gene: 14. This CDR3 is 17 amino acids long. Here the CDR3 DNA reads TGCGCCAGCAGGTCGACTAGGGGACAGGGAGTCGCCGGGGAGCTGTTTTTT. It specifies CASRSTRGQGVAGELFF.

The chain couples TRBV7-8 to TRBJ2-1; D may be TRBD1 (5 bases). The length of the CDR3 is 14 residues. Between the trimmed V and J ends, which lost 4 bases and 9 bases, there was a span of 16 bases. The germline gives CDR1 SGHVS, CDR2 FQNEAQ. The CDR3 DNA reads as TGTGCCAGCAGCTCGGGCCCCAGGGCAAGTGAGCAGTTCTTC. The encoded protein is CASSSGPRASEQFF. The full variable domain, with the rest looked up from reference TRBV7-8 and TRBJ2-1, is GAGVSQSPRYKVAKRGQDVALRCDPISGHVSLFWYQQALGQGPEFLTYFQNEAQLDKSGLPSDRFFAERPEGSVSTLKIQRTQQEDSAVYLCASSSGPRASEQFFGPGTRLTVL.

The chain links TRBV7-2 to TRBJ2-6; TRBD1 might be the D (5 bases). CDR1 is SGHTA and CDR2 is FQGNSA in the germline V gene. The germline V and J ends were trimmed by 1 base and 2 bases, with 6 bases remaining between them. The CDR3 is 15 amino acids. CDR3: CASSLEGTGANVLTF. The CDR3 DNA is TGTGCCAGCAGCTTAGAGGGGACTGGGGCCAACGTCCTGACTTTC. Complete variable domain (other parts from reference TRBV7-2 and TRBJ2-6): GAGVSQSPSNKVTEKGKDVELRCDPISGHTALYWYRQSLGQGLEFLIYFQGNSAPDKSGLPSDRFSAERTGGSVSTLTIQRTQQEDSAVYLCASSLEGTGANVLTFGAGSRLTVL.

On this clone itself: Germline and junction disagree at one end, which may indicate a read error. The chain recombines TRBV18 with TRBJ2-4; 8 nucleotides align to TRBD1. Germline V lookup: CDR1 KGHSH, CDR2 LQKENI. The CDR3 has 12 amino acids. CDR3 nucleotides: TGTGCCAGCTCACCGATACAGGGGGAGGTTAACTTC. The encoded protein is CASSPIQGEVNF.

The V call is TRBV21-1, the J call TRBJ1-5; the table names TRBD1, a call not compared with the DNA. TRBV21-1 is assigned pseudogene status. This CDR3 has 13 amino acids. CDR3 sequence: CASGTGGGQPQHF. CDR3 coding DNA: TGTGCCAGCGGGACAGGGGGCGGTCAGCCCCAGCATTTT.

The V and J genes are TRBV19 and TRBJ1-2, with unresolved D. The CDR3 totals 13 residues. V was clipped by 6 bases and J by 6 bases, with 14 bases between them. Germline V gene data show CDR1 as LNHDA and CDR2 as SQIVND (reference sequence). The CDR3 region is CASRPADINGYTF. The CDR3, as DNA: TGTGCCAGTAGGCCCGCTGACATCAATGGCTACACCTTC.

This rearrangement joins TRBV23-1 to TRBJ2-6; no reliable D call. TRBV23-1 counts as an open reading frame of uncertain function. V was shortened by 8 bases and J by 0 bases, with 17 bases between the two germline ends. The CDR3 runs to 17 residues. CDR3 region: CASPPGQATSGANVLTF. DNA of the CDR3: TGCGCCAGCCCCCCTGGGCAGGCTACCTCTGGGGCCAACGTCCTGACTTTC.

The J gene is TRBJ2-2, the V gene TRBV4-1; 10 bases are shared with TRBD2. The CDR3 runs to 16 residues. Germline V CDR1 and CDR2: MGHRA, YSYEKL. With 6 bases clipped from V and 6 bases from J, the junction kept 10 bases outside the gene matches. CDR3 loop: CASSGGVAGGPGELFF. CDR3 bases: TGCGCCAGCAGTGGGGGGGTAGCGGGAGGCCCCGGGGAGCTGTTTTTT.

The chain links TRBV5-1 to TRBJ2-1; 8 bases match TRBD2. The CDR3 contains 15 residues. The germline V gene has CDR1 SGHRS and CDR2 YFSETQ. The V gene end was trimmed by 5 bases and the J gene end by 7 bases; junction bases not matched to a gene: 11. In DNA, the CDR3 is TGCGCCAGCAGGGACCGGGGACTAGAAGGAAATGAGCAGTTCTTC. This sequence encodes CASRDRGLEGNEQFF.

J is TRBJ1-2 and V is TRBV20-1; no firm D call. In germline, CDR1 is DFQATT, CDR2 SNEGSKA (reference sequence). This CDR3 region has 11 residues. The CDR3 coding sequence is TGCAGGCTGGAGGCTAACTATGGCTACACCTTC. This encodes CRLEANYGYTF.

This rearrangement joins TRBV6-1 to TRBJ1-2; D call uncertain. CDR1 is MNHNS and CDR2 is SASEGT in the germline V gene. V was pared by 0 bases and J by 8 bases, with 13 bases between. This CDR3 contains 14 residues. CDR3 amino acids: CASSEARGRGGYTF. DNA of the CDR3: TGTGCCAGCAGTGAAGCAAGAGGGCGCGGAGGCTACACCTTC.

The CDR3 sequence: CASSGTVNSPLHF. CDR3 DNA sequence: TGTGCCAGCTCCGGGACAGTGAATTCACCCCTCCACTTT. This sequence joins TRBV7-3 and TRBJ1-6; 7 bases match TRBD1. Germline V CDR1 and CDR2: SGHTA, FQGTGA. The CDR3 length is 13 residues. Trimming took 8 bases from V and 7 from J; bases not matched to a gene: 5.

This clone was seen a single time. The rearrangement joins TRBV6-2 or TRBV6-3 to TRBJ1-5; perhaps TRBD1 as D (6 bases). V was cut by 0 bases and J by 8 bases, with 14 bases left in between. Germline values: CDR1 MNHEY, CDR2 SVGEGT. This CDR3 has 15 residues. As DNA, the CDR3 is TGTGCCAGCAGTTACTCAAGACAGGAAAAGGAGCCCCAGCATTTT. Its protein is CASSYSRQEKEPQHF.

J is TRBJ2-7 and V is TRBV3-1 (or the pseudogene TRBV3-2), with 9 bases matching TRBD2. CDR1 is LGHDT, CDR2 YNNKEL, per germline (reference sequence). Losses at the gene ends were 5 bases for V and 7 bases for J; bases not matched to a gene: 12. This CDR3 has 15 amino acids. CDR3 nucleotides: TGTGCCAGCAGCTTAGGGACTAGCTACACCTGGGAGCAGTACTTC. Its translation: CASSLGTSYTWEQYF.

This clone was counted a single time. The rearrangement uses TRBV3-1 (or the pseudogene TRBV3-2) and TRBJ2-5; D call uncertain. Germline V gives CDR1 LGHDT, CDR2 YNNKEL (reference sequence). V was pared by 0 bases and J by 4 bases, with 12 bases between. This CDR3 has 15 amino acids. The DNA for the CDR3 is TGTGCCAGCAGCCAAGATAAGAGTCGAGGAGAGACCCAGTACTTC. It translates to CASSQDKSRGETQYF.

This chain joins TRBV24-1 and TRBJ1-2, with 8 nucleotides matching TRBD1. Germline V CDR1 and CDR2: KGHDR, SFDVKD. The CDR3 has 19 residues. The V and J ends lost 0 bases and 2 bases, in that order; junction bases with no gene match: 13. The CDR3 protein is CATSDLNPTVRGHNYGYTF. The CDR3 region has the DNA TGTGCCACCAGTGATTTGAATCCCACGGTCAGGGGGCACAACTATGGCTACACCTTC.

This chain connects TRBV27 to TRBJ1-2; a weak D match, TRBD1 (6 bases). Trimming shortened V by 7 bases and J by 2 bases, and 14 bases separated the two germline ends. Germline CDR1 is MNHEY and CDR2 is SMNVEV (reference sequence). The CDR3 totals 14 residues. The CDR3: CASNTRDNNYGYTF. The CDR3 region has the DNA TGTGCCAGCAATACCCGGGACAACAACTATGGCTACACCTTC.

The rearrangement links TRBV21-1 to TRBJ2-5; the DNA was not used to check the table's D call, TRBD2. TRBV21-1 is given as a pseudogene. The CDR3 extends over 17 amino acids. The CDR3 protein is CASSKPFRGRAEETQYF. The DNA of the CDR3 is TGTGCCAGCAGCAAGCCCTTTCGGGGGAGGGCCGAAGAGACCCAGTACTTC.

This chain uses TRBV27 with TRBJ2-1; D is possibly TRBD2 (5 bases). V was pared by 1 base and J by 2 bases, with 18 bases between. This CDR3 region has 18 residues. The V gene's germline CDR1 is MNHEY and CDR2 SMNVEV (reference sequence). This CDR3 is CASSLFSPGSIAYNEQFF. The DNA of the CDR3 is TGTGCCAGCAGTTTATTTTCCCCGGGATCGATAGCCTACAATGAGCAGTTCTTC.

The chain couples TRBV7-2 to TRBJ2-7; 8 bases are shared with TRBD2. Germline V CDR1 and CDR2: SGHTA, FQGNSA. This CDR3 comprises 16 residues. Trimming cost V 2 bases and J 1 base; bases outside gene matches: 7. CDR3 amino acids: CASSLSTTSASYEQYF. CDR3 DNA: TGTGCCAGCAGCTTATCGACGACTAGCGCGTCCTACGAGCAGTACTTC.

This clone has only one observation. The genes are TRBV5-6 and TRBJ2-7; the match to TRBD2 covers 8 bases. In germline, CDR1 is SGHDT, CDR2 YYEEEE. CDR3 length: 16 amino acids. The V segment lost 0 bases and the J segment 2 bases; nucleotides outside the gene matches: 7. The CDR3: CASSLEYSGVAYEQYF. In DNA, the CDR3 is TGTGCCAGCAGCTTGGAGTATAGCGGGGTCGCCTACGAGCAGTACTTC.

This clone was seen a single time. The chain carries TRBV30 and TRBJ2-7; D might be TRBD1 (7 bases). V lost 8 bases and J 7 bases, leaving 24 bases between the germline ends. The CDR3 covers 14 residues. In germline, CDR1 is GTSNPN, CDR2 SVGIG (reference sequence). Here the CDR3 reads CARNQQGTSGEQYF. As DNA, the CDR3 is TGTGCCCGAAATCAACAGGGGACTTCGGGGGAGCAGTACTTC.

Only a few counts were recorded for this clone. This chain joins TRBV12-3 or TRBV12-4 and TRBJ2-1; D might be TRBD2 (7 bases). This CDR3 is built from 13 residues. The V gene lost 3 bases and the J gene lost 6 bases, with 9 bases spanning the gap. In DNA, the CDR3 is TGTGCCAGCAGTTTCGGGGGGCCCAATGAGCAGTTCTTC. Amino acid sequence: CASSFGGPNEQFF.